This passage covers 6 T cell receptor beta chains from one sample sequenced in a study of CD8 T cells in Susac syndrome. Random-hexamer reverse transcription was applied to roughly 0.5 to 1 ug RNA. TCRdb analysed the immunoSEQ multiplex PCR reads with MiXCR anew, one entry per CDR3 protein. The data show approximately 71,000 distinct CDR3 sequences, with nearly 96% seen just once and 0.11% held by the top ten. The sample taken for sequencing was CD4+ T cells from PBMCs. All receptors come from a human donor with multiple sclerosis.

The CDR3 nucleotides are TGTGCCAGCAGCCTCGAGGCAGGGTTTAGTCAGCCCCAGCATTTT. It encodes CASSLEAGFSQPQHF. V gene TRBV7-6 combines with J gene TRBJ1-5; perhaps TRBD1 as D (5 bases). The CDR3 is 15 amino acids. Deletions cut 5 bases from V and 6 bases from J, with 17 bases between. CDR1 SGHVS and CDR2 FNYEAQ come from the germline V gene.

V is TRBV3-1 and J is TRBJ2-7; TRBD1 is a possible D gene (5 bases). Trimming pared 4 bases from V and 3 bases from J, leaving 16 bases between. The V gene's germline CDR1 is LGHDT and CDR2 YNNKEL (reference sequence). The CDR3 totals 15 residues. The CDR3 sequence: CASSRARTLYYEQYF. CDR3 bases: TGTGCCAGCAGCCGAGCCAGGACACTTTACTACGAGCAGTACTTC.

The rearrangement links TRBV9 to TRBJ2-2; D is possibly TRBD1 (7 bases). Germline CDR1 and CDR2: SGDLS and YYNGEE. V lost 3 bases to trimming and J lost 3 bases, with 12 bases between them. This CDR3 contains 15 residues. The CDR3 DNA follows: TGTGCCAGCAGCGCACAGGGGAGGCACACCGGGGAGCTGTTTTTT. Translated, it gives CASSAQGRHTGELFF.

The CDR3 bases are TGCAGCGTTGAACCCCTTACCCCCGGGATCCAGTACTTC. The encoded protein is CSVEPLTPGIQYF. The chain links TRBV29-1 to TRBJ2-5; tentatively, D is TRBD2 (5 bases). Germline V gives CDR1 SQVTM, CDR2 ANQGSEA. The CDR3 consists of 13 residues. V lost 2 bases and J 10 bases, leaving 17 bases between the germline ends.

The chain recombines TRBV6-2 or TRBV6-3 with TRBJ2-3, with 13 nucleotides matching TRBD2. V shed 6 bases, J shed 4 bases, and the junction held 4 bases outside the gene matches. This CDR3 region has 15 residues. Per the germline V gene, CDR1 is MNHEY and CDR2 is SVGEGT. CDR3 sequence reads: CASRPLAGGADTQYF. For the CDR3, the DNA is TGTGCCAGCAGACCACTAGCGGGGGGGGCAGATACGCAGTATTTT.

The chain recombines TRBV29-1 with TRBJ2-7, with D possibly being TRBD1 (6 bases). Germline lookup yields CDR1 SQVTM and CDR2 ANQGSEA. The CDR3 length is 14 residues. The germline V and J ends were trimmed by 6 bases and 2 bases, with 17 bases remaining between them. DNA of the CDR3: TGCAGCGTCTCCACAGGGTTGCCAACCTACGAGCAGTACTTC. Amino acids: CSVSTGLPTYEQYF.